What follows are 4 T cell receptor beta chains derived from one specimen sequenced in a study of blood T cell repertoires in COVID-19. Sequencing was performed with immunoSEQ multiplex PCR; in TCRdb, only in-frame clones are kept and a portion is missing. This sample carries fewer than 150,000 clones, around four fifths of them seen once, and the ten largest clones take 18%. Input material: PBMCs or T cells enriched from blood (not recorded which). All receptors come from a man aged 30 to 45 who had recovered from COVID-19.

The chain uses TRBV9 and TRBJ1-4; 8 bases fit TRBD1. With 3 bases clipped from V and 7 bases from J, the junction kept 8 bases outside the gene matches. The CDR3 is 15 residues long. CDR1 and CDR2 from the germline V gene are SGDLS and YYNGEE. CDR3 sequence: CASSARQGLGEKLFF. Written as DNA, the CDR3 is TGTGCCAGCAGCGCCCGACAGGGGTTGGGTGAAAAACTGTTTTTT.

This chain joins TRBV2 and TRBJ1-1; possibly TRBD1 for D (6 bases). CDR1 is SNHLY and CDR2 is FYNNEI in the germline V gene. The V and J ends lost 2 bases and 3 bases respectively, with 13 bases between them. This CDR3 has 15 residues. DNA of the CDR3: TGTGCCAGCAGTGAAATCAGGGGCAGGGACACTGAAGCTTTCTTT. Its translation is CASSEIRGRDTEAFF.

V and J are TRBV2 and TRBJ1-5, with no clear D. Germline V lookup: CDR1 SNHLY, CDR2 FYNNEI. The CDR3 runs to 13 residues. With 8 bases removed from V and 2 bases from J, the gap between germline ends came to 10 bases. CDR3 DNA sequence: TGTGCCAGCCGGAGGGAAGGCAATCAGCCCCAGCATTTT. Encoded protein: CASRREGNQPQHF.

The V call is TRBV27, the J call TRBJ1-5; D remains unclear. CDR3 length: 16 residues. Per germline, CDR1 MNHEY and CDR2 SMNVEV (reference sequence). Trimming took off 3 bases at V and 1 base at J, with 13 bases between the two ends. The chain's CDR3 is CASSLDSRGSNQPQHF. The DNA of the CDR3 is TGTGCCAGCAGTTTGGACTCTCGAGGGAGCAATCAGCCCCAGCATTTT.